Listed below are T cell receptor beta chains from one sample, sequenced in a study of cytomegalovirus exposure and HLA in healthy donors. Method: immunoSEQ multiplex PCR; TCRdb's copy keeps in-frame clones and lacks some. The sample has 130,000 to 150,000 clones, about four fifths seen once. Source material: PBMCs. Receptors were obtained from a man under 40 in good health and CMV-seronegative. Each CDR3 is given with its conserved first and last residue. A D gene is named only where the DNA matches it firmly. Rows give clone size only sometimes, using once, few, many, or a class for an expanded clone.

cdr3_aa | cdr3_nt | d_call | clone_size | j_call | v_call
CASSLDRITSGLYEQYF | TGTGCCAGCAGCTTAGATCGAATAACTAGCGGACTCTACGAGCAGTACTTC | TRBD2 | - | TRBJ2-7 | TRBV11-2
CAWRVGSTEAFF | TGTGCCTGGAGGGTTGGGAGCACTGAAGCTTTCTTT | - | few | TRBJ1-1 | TRBV30
CASATTSGSYNEQFF | TGTGCCAGTGCTACAACTAGCGGCAGCTACAATGAGCAGTTCTTC | TRBD2 | few | TRBJ2-1 | TRBV19
CAGGGGSQPQHF | TGTGCCGGGGGTGGGGGGAGCCAGCCCCAGCATTTT | - | - | TRBJ1-5 | TRBV6-6
CASSFNSGGPSYEQYF | TGTGCCAGCAGTTTTAATTCTGGAGGTCCCTCCTACGAGCAGTACTTC | - | - | TRBJ2-7 | TRBV27
CASSRNRGQGEKLFF | TGTGCCAGTAGCCGTAACAGGGGGCAGGGGGAAAAACTGTTTTTT | TRBD1 | - | TRBJ1-4 | TRBV19
CASRETIGTDTQYF | TGCGCCAGCAGGGAGACGATCGGCACAGATACGCAGTATTTT | - | - | TRBJ2-3 | TRBV5-1
CASSLEASGESGELFF | TGCGCCAGCAGCTTGGAGGCTAGCGGGGAGTCCGGGGAGCTGTTTTTT | TRBD2 | once | TRBJ2-2 | TRBV5-1
CSVATGQGSHEQFF | TGCAGCGTTGCTACGGGACAGGGGAGTCATGAGCAGTTCTTC | TRBD1 | - | TRBJ2-1 | TRBV29-1
CASSKDPRNEQFF | TGCGCCAGCAGCAAAGATCCCCGGAATGAGCAGTTCTTC | - | - | TRBJ2-1 | TRBV4-1
CASSVDYDRGTEAFF | TGTGCCAGCAGCGTAGACTACGACCGGGGAACTGAAGCTTTCTTT | - | - | TRBJ1-1 | TRBV9
CASGITGTGNTGELFF | TGTGCCAGCGGAATAACCGGGACAGGGAACACCGGGGAGCTGTTTTTT | TRBD1 | - | TRBJ2-2 | TRBV7-6
CASSPFGPGHLYTEAFF | TGTGCCAGCAGCCCTTTCGGGCCGGGACACCTTTACACTGAAGCTTTCTTT | - | - | TRBJ1-1 | TRBV11-3
CASSYQGGGYPF | TGTGCCAGCAGTTATCAGGGGGGTGGCTACCCCTTC | TRBD1 | - | TRBJ1-2 | TRBV6-5
CASSPAGTASYEQYF | TGTGCCAGCAGCCCTGCCGGGACAGCGTCCTACGAGCAGTACTTC | TRBD1 | - | TRBJ2-7 | TRBV9
CASSPRQSYGYTF | TGTGCCAGCAGCCCTCGCCAGTCCTATGGCTACACCTTC | - | - | TRBJ1-2 | TRBV7-9
CASSPANYGYTF | TGTGCCAGTAGCCCCGCTAACTATGGCTACACCTTC | - | - | TRBJ1-2 | TRBV19
CASRKTGTYYEQYF | TGTGCCAGCAGGAAGACCGGGACTTACTACGAGCAGTACTTC | - | few | TRBJ2-7 | TRBV7-9
CASSLALGGATEAFF | TGTGCCAGCAGCTTAGCCCTAGGCGGGGCCACTGAAGCTTTCTTT | - | - | TRBJ1-1 | TRBV7-2
CASSSTGHGSDTQYF | TGCGCCAGCAGCTCGACAGGGCATGGGTCAGATACGCAGTATTTT | TRBD1 | - | TRBJ2-3 | TRBV5-1
CASSLGQGAQETQYF | TGCGCCAGCAGCTTGGGACAGGGGGCCCAAGAGACCCAGTACTTC | TRBD1 | - | TRBJ2-5 | TRBV5-1
CASRPPGQGGAGELFF | TGCGCCAGCCGACCACCGGGACAGGGAGGGGCCGGGGAGCTGTTTTTT | TRBD1 | - | TRBJ2-2 | TRBV5-1
CASGPEKGANYNSPLHF | TGTGCTAGTGGTCCGGAGAAGGGGGCTAACTATAATTCACCCCTCCACTTT | TRBD1 | - | TRBJ1-6 | TRBV12-5
CASKISQQSSNQPQHF | TGTGCCAGCAAAATATCACAGCAAAGCAGCAATCAGCCCCAGCATTTT | - | once | TRBJ1-5 | TRBV2
CASRPDRVGRYGYTF | TGTGCCAGCAGGCCAGACAGGGTGGGACGCTATGGCTACACCTTC | TRBD1 | - | TRBJ1-2 | TRBV28
CSARDGTRQFF | TGCAGTGCTAGAGACGGGACTAGACAGTTCTTC | TRBD2 | - | TRBJ2-1 | TRBV20-1
CASSFAGTAYGYTF | TGCGCCAGCAGCTTCGCCGGGACAGCTTATGGCTACACCTTC | TRBD1 | - | TRBJ1-2 | TRBV5-1
CASSLGTGDGYTF | TGTGCCAGCAGCTTAGGGACAGGGGATGGCTACACCTTC | TRBD1 | - | TRBJ1-2 | TRBV7-6
CASNSGTGAYEQYF | TGTGCCAGCAACTCAGGGACAGGGGCCTACGAGCAGTACTTC | TRBD1 | - | TRBJ2-7 | TRBV5-6
CASSHTGLAFRDEQFF | TGCGCCAGCAGCCATACGGGACTAGCGTTCAGGGATGAGCAGTTCTTC | TRBD2 | - | TRBJ2-1 | TRBV4-1
CAISESRADTEAFF | TGTGCCATCAGTGAGTCCAGGGCGGACACTGAAGCTTTCTTT | - | - | TRBJ1-1 | TRBV10-3
CASSQVLRSWTGNYEQYF | TGCGCCAGCAGCCAAGTCCTAAGATCCTGGACGGGGAACTACGAGCAGTACTTC | - | - | TRBJ2-7 | TRBV4-1
CASKQRDSGNGELFF | TGTGCCAGCAAACAACGGGACAGCGGAAACGGGGAGCTGTTTTTT | TRBD1 | - | TRBJ2-2 | TRBV25-1
CASSFEWSGYGYTF | TGTGCCAGCAGTTTCGAGTGGAGCGGCTATGGCTACACCTTC | - | few | TRBJ1-2 | TRBV6-5
CASSWRELNNEQFF | TGTGCCAGCAGTTGGCGGGAGCTCAACAATGAGCAGTTCTTC | TRBD2 | - | TRBJ2-1 | TRBV6-1
CASSSQGASNQPQHF | TGTGCCAGCAGTTCACAGGGGGCGAGCAATCAGCCCCAGCATTTT | TRBD1 | - | TRBJ1-5 | TRBV6-5
CASSPESGGGTDTQYF | TGTGCTAGCAGCCCGGAAAGCGGGGGAGGCACAGATACGCAGTATTTT | TRBD2 | - | TRBJ2-3 | TRBV7-7
CASSGLAGGTYEQYF | TGTGCCAGCAGTGGACTAGCGGGAGGGACCTACGAGCAGTACTTC | TRBD2 | - | TRBJ2-7 | TRBV2
CASSVGTSGGAKQYF | TGTGCCAGCAGCGTAGGAACGAGCGGGGGGGCCAAGCAGTACTTC | TRBD2 | - | TRBJ2-7 | TRBV9
CSVVPRLAGIPDEQFF | TGCAGCGTTGTCCCCCGGCTAGCGGGAATCCCTGATGAGCAGTTCTTC | TRBD2 | - | TRBJ2-1 | TRBV29-1
CASSVNRDINEKLFF | TGTGCCAGCAGTGTCAACAGAGACATCAATGAAAAACTGTTTTTT | - | few | TRBJ1-4 | TRBV6-1
CASSGSGNTEAFF | TGTGCCAGCAGTGGTTCGGGGAACACTGAAGCTTTCTTT | - | - | TRBJ1-1 | TRBV2
CASSFTVAKNIQYF | TGTGCCAGCAGTTTTACAGTAGCCAAAAACATTCAGTACTTC | - | - | TRBJ2-4 | TRBV28
CATSRGGGLAGHWGRVETQYF | TGTGCCACCAGCAGGGGCGGGGGACTAGCGGGACATTGGGGAAGAGTTGAGACCCAGTACTTC | TRBD2 | once | TRBJ2-5 | TRBV15
CASSSYREGVGYTF | TGTGCCAGCAGCTCATACAGGGAAGGGGTCGGCTACACCTTC | - | - | TRBJ1-2 | TRBV7-9
CASRVGQASSYEQYF | TGCGCCAGCAGGGTGGGACAGGCAAGCTCCTACGAGCAGTACTTC | TRBD1 | - | TRBJ2-7 | TRBV10-2
CASSSTGGRGYTF | TGTGCCAGCAGTTCGACAGGGGGGAGAGGCTACACCTTC | TRBD1 | - | TRBJ1-2 | TRBV2
CASSARGLGYGYTF | TGTGCCAGCAGCGCCAGGGGGCTCGGCTATGGCTACACCTTC | TRBD1 | - | TRBJ1-2 | TRBV5-6